This T cell receptor (beta chain) was retrieved from a study of response to subunit inactivated influenza vaccine. One entry per CDR3 protein, called by TCRdb with MiXCR from the RT-PCR reads. The sample includes about 520,000 distinct CDR3 sequences, 7.2% of them seen just once. The sample holds a few counts of this clonotype. This CDR3 has 13 amino acids. Germline V lookup: CDR1 DFQATT, CDR2 SNEGSKA (reference sequence). Trimming removed 3 bases at V and 5 bases at J, with 13 bases between. The genes are TRBV20-1 and TRBJ1-1; TRBD1 might be the D (5 bases). This specimen consisted of PBMCs from blood, obtained less than 30 months after vaccination. The TCR originated in a man aged 45-69 years who received an inactivated influenza vaccine. The CDR3 spells CSASTGGRTEAFF. The DNA of the CDR3 is TGCAGTGCTAGCACCGGGGGAAGAACTGAAGCTTTCTTT.